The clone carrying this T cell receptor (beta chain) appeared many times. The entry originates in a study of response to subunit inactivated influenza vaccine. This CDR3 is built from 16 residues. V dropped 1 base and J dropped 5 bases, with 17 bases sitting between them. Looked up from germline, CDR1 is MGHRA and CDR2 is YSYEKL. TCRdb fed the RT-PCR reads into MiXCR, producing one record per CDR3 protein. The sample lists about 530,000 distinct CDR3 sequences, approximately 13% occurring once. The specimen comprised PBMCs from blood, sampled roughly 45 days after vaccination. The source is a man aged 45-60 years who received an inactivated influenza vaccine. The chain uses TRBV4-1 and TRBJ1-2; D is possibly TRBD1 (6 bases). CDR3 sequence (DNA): TGCGCCAGCAGCCAAGGCTCCAGGGGCGTTGGGTATGGCTACACCTTC. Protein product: CASSQGSRGVGYGYTF.